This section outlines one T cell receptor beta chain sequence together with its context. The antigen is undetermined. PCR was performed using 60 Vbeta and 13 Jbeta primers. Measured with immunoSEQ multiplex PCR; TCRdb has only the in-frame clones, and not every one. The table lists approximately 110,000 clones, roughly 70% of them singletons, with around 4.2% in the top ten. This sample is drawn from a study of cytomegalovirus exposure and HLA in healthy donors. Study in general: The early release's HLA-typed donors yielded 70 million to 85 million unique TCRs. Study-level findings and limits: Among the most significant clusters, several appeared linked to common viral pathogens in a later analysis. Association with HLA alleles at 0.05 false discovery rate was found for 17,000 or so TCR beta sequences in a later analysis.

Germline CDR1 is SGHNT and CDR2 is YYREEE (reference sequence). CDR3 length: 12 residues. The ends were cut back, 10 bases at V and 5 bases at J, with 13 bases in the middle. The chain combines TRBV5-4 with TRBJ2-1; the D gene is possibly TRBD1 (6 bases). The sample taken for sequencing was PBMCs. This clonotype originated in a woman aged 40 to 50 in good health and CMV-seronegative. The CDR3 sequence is CAPGAANNEQFF. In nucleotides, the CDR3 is TGTGCCCCAGGGGCGGCGAACAATGAGCAGTTCTTC.